One and the same sample provided the 14 T cell receptor beta chains below, sequenced in a study of blood T cell repertoires in COVID-19. Here immunoSEQ multiplex PCR was the method, and the copy in TCRdb shows in-frame clones only, minus some. The table has roughly 300,000 clones, roughly 85% seen once; the top ten hold about 6%. The material sequenced was PBMCs or T cells enriched from blood (not recorded which). The receptors derive from a woman aged 25 to 45 who had recovered from COVID-19.

The gene calls are TRBV5-1 and TRBJ1-6, with D hard to call. There are 15 residues in the CDR3. The germline V gene encodes CDR1 SGHRS and CDR2 YFSETQ. The germline V and J ends were trimmed by 0 bases and 4 bases, with 8 bases remaining between them. The CDR3 sequence: CASSLEPGYNSPLHF. The CDR3 bases are TGCGCCAGCAGCTTGGAACCGGGTTATAATTCACCCCTCCACTTT.

V is TRBV27 and J is TRBJ1-2, with D uncertain. Between the trimmed V and J ends, which lost 5 bases and 0 bases, there was a span of 10 bases. This CDR3 has 14 residues. Germline values: CDR1 MNHEY, CDR2 SMNVEV (reference sequence). The CDR3 here is CASSPNGANYGYTF. The CDR3 DNA follows: TGTGCCAGCAGTCCTAACGGGGCTAACTATGGCTACACCTTC.

This clone is a singleton in its sample. This chain connects TRBV29-1 to TRBJ2-2, with no clear D. Germline CDR1 and CDR2: SQVTM and ANQGSEA. V shed 5 bases and J shed 5 bases, with 12 bases lying between them. CDR3 length equals 13 residues. The CDR3 DNA reads as TGCAGCGTTATACACCCGAGGACCGGGGAGCTGTTTTTT. Its translation: CSVIHPRTGELFF.

The chain joins TRBV6-2 or TRBV6-3 to TRBJ2-3; D is perhaps TRBD1 (5 bases). This CDR3 region has 14 residues. Looked up from germline, CDR1 is MNHEY and CDR2 is SVGEGT. V gave up 5 bases and J gave up 6 bases, with 15 bases separating them. For the CDR3, the DNA is TGTGCCAGCAGTGACGCGCCAGGGTTGGATACGCAGTATTTT. Amino acid sequence: CASSDAPGLDTQYF.

The CDR3 sequence: CASSLRGPGTDTQYF. CDR3 in DNA: TGCGCCAGCAGCTTGAGGGGGCCTGGCACAGATACGCAGTATTTT. The J gene is TRBJ2-3, the V gene TRBV5-1, with TRBD1 matching 7 bases. V shed 1 base and J 1 base; nucleotides not matched to a gene: 3. The CDR3 sequence is 15 residues long. Germline CDR1 SGHRS, CDR2 YFSETQ.

This chain joins TRBV5-1 and TRBJ1-6; D unresolved. CDR1 is SGHRS and CDR2 is YFSETQ in the germline V gene. Trimming left V 0 bases short and J 4 bases short, with 8 bases between. CDR3 size: 15 residues. In DNA form, the CDR3 reads TGCGCCAGCAGCTTGGGCAGATCTTATAATTCACCCCTCCACTTT. It translates to CASSLGRSYNSPLHF.

The rearrangement joins TRBV19 to TRBJ2-3, with D perhaps matching TRBD1 (6 bases). Trimming took 4 bases from V and 2 from J, leaving 13 bases between them. This CDR3 spans 15 amino acids. Germline CDR1 reads LNHDA; CDR2 reads SQIVND (reference sequence). CDR3 DNA: TGTGCCAGTAGTAAGGAGACAGGAAACACAGATACGCAGTATTTT. Protein sequence: CASSKETGNTDTQYF.

The V gene is TRBV11-2, the J gene TRBJ1-1; TRBD1 matches 7 bases. The CDR3 runs 15 residues. Germline V CDR1 and CDR2: SGHAT, FQNNGV. J was trimmed by 6 bases and V by 1 base; bases with no gene match: 8. The CDR3, as DNA: TGTGCCAGCAGCTTAGGTAGGGGGCGAGGGGCTGAAGCTTTCTTT. Its protein product is CASSLGRGRGAEAFF. Together with reference TRBV11-2 and TRBJ1-1, the CDR3 gives the full variable domain: EAGVAQSPRYKIIEKRQSVAFWCNPISGHATLYWYQQILGQGPKLLIQFQNNGVVDDSQLPKDRFSAERLKGVDSTLKIQPAKLEDSAVYLCASSLGRGRGAEAFFGQGTRLTVV.

This chain connects TRBV25-1 to TRBJ1-1; tentatively, D is TRBD1 (5 bases). Germline CDR1 reads MGHDK; CDR2 reads SYGVNS. The CDR3 sequence is 14 residues long. Trimming removed 4 bases from V and 4 bases from J, with 13 bases in between. The CDR3 region has the DNA TGTGCCAGCAGTGGGAACCGAAGGGGCACTGAAGCTTTCTTT. It specifies CASSGNRRGTEAFF.

The V and J genes are TRBV6-5 and TRBJ1-2; TRBD1 is a possible D gene (5 bases). V shed 6 bases and J shed 8 bases, with 13 bases lying between them. The germline V gene encodes CDR1 MNHEY and CDR2 SVGAGI. The CDR3 loop spans 12 amino acids. The CDR3 loop reads CASRAGGDGYTF. The CDR3 nucleotides read TGTGCCAGCAGGGCGGGGGGTGACGGCTACACCTTC.

The chain carries TRBV2 and TRBJ1-2; possible D gene TRBD1, 6 bases. This CDR3 comprises 15 residues. V shed 0 bases and J shed 7 bases, with 15 bases lying between them. Germline assignment: CDR1 SNHLY and CDR2 FYNNEI. The CDR3 DNA follows: TGTGCCAGCAGTGAAGCGCTTGGGGGGGCAGGTGGCTACACCTTC. This sequence encodes CASSEALGGAGGYTF.

The rearrangement joins TRBV5-1 to TRBJ1-2; D gene ambiguous. Germline-derived CDR1 and CDR2 are SGHRS and YFSETQ. The CDR3 is made up of 13 amino acids. The V end lost 0 bases, the J end lost 8 bases, and 11 bases lay between the germline ends. CDR3 region: CASSLDGMGGYTF. The CDR3 nucleotides are TGCGCCAGCAGCTTGGACGGGATGGGCGGCTACACCTTC.

The V call is TRBV7-3, the J call TRBJ1-1, with D hard to call. The CDR3 runs 13 residues. The germline V gene encodes CDR1 SGHTA and CDR2 FQGTGA. V lost 5 bases to trimming and J lost 3 bases, with 10 bases between them. CDR3 in DNA: TGTGCCAGCAGCCTCCTGGGCTACACTGAAGCTTTCTTT. This sequence encodes CASSLLGYTEAFF.

This clone was observed a handful of times. The genes are TRBV5-1 and TRBJ1-6, with D possibly being TRBD1 (6 bases). Germline CDR1 and CDR2: SGHRS and YFSETQ. This CDR3 region has 14 residues. The V gene lost 6 bases and the J gene lost 8 bases, with 15 bases spanning the gap. This CDR3 is CASTAPGADSPLHF. In DNA, the CDR3 is TGCGCCAGCACCGCGCCAGGGGCCGATTCACCCCTCCACTTT.